Following are 18 T cell receptor beta chains from one sample sequenced in a study of T cells expressing NK-cell markers. Each CDR3 protein gets one entry in TCRdb, which reprocessed the 5' RACE reads and gives no DNA. This sample's table has roughly 350,000 distinct CDR3 sequences. Sequencing input: blood T cells: a sorted CD56 or NKG2C T cell subset, CD4+ or CD8+ T cells, or bulk PBMC T cells (not recorded which). These receptors originate from a man between 18 and 69 years old in good health.

This sequence joins TRBV6-5 and TRBJ2-2; TCRdb returns TRBD1, unconfirmable since there is no DNA. The CDR3 is made up of 13 amino acids. Germline CDR1 MNHEY, CDR2 SVGAGI. Here the CDR3 reads CASSYVGVGELFF.

The V gene is TRBV5-1, the J gene TRBJ1-4. The CDR3 is 14 residues long. Germline CDR1 reads SGHRS; CDR2 reads YFSETQ. The CDR3 reads CASSTEGQKEKLFF. The full variable domain, completed using reference TRBV5-1 and TRBJ1-4, is KAGVTQTPRYLIKTRGQQVTLSCSPISGHRSVSWYQQTPGQGLQFLFEYFSETQRNKGNFPGRFSGRQFSNSRSEMNVSTLELGDSALYLCASSTEGQKEKLFFGSGTQLSVL.

The genes are TRBV7-6 and TRBJ1-6. Germline V gene sequence: CDR1 SGHVS, CDR2 FNYEAQ. The CDR3 has 14 residues. CDR3 in amino acids: CASSLGRGLPPLHF.

This sequence joins TRBV5-6 and TRBJ1-1; TCRdb picks TRBD1, but there is no DNA to check that call. The CDR3 is made up of 16 amino acids. The germline CDR1 and CDR2 sequences are SGHDT and YYEEEE. This chain's CDR3 is CASSLLGAKGNTEAFF.

This chain joins TRBV5-1 and TRBJ1-1; TCRdb returns TRBD1, unconfirmable since there is no DNA. Germline CDR1 is SGHRS and CDR2 is YFSETQ. This CDR3 has 16 amino acids. The CDR3 protein is CASRRQGAVRNTEAFF.

This chain uses TRBV2 with TRBJ1-2; TCRdb proposes TRBD1, but this gene call is untestable without DNA. This CDR3 is 14 amino acids long. Germline V gene sequence: CDR1 SNHLY, CDR2 FYNNEI. The CDR3 loop reads CATQGHADAGGYTF.

The CDR3 is CASSSSGTSETGELFF. The rearrangement uses TRBV7-7 and TRBJ2-2; TCRdb's assignment of TRBD2 cannot be checked, as there is no DNA. CDR3 length: 16 amino acids. Germline V gives CDR1 SSHAT, CDR2 FNYEAQ (reference sequence).

The V call is TRBV5-6, the J call TRBJ2-3; with no DNA, the TCRdb D assignment of TRBD2 cannot be verified. The germline V gene has CDR1 SGHDT and CDR2 YYEEEE. This CDR3 is 16 amino acids long. Here the CDR3 reads CASSRLAGGPADTQYF.

The CDR3: CASSTRDPAGEQYF. The V call is TRBV7-8, the J call TRBJ2-7; TCRdb's D gene call, TRBD1, goes unchecked for lack of DNA. Germline CDR1 reads SGHVS; CDR2 reads FQNEAQ. The CDR3 runs 14 residues.

This chain links TRBV6-5 with TRBJ2-3; as DNA is missing, the TRBD1 call by TCRdb cannot be tested. CDR1 MNHEY and CDR2 SVGAGI come from the germline V gene. The CDR3 contains 15 residues. The CDR3 sequence: CASSKSRRRADTQYF.

The chain recombines TRBV11-2 with TRBJ2-1; TCRdb names TRBD1, which stays unverified in the absence of DNA. The CDR3 is made up of 15 amino acids. Germline V CDR1 and CDR2: SGHAT, FQNNGV. The CDR3 is CASSPIRGANNEQFF.

The rearrangement links TRBV27 to TRBJ1-1; TCRdb selects TRBD1, and the lack of DNA leaves this call unchecked. Germline values: CDR1 MNHEY, CDR2 SMNVEV (reference sequence). The CDR3 sequence is 14 residues long. The CDR3 here is CASSPRTQKNEAFF.

V gene TRBV7-9 combines with J gene TRBJ2-5; TCRdb lists TRBD1, though no DNA is available to test this call. Germline CDR1 SEHNR, CDR2 FQNEAQ (reference sequence). The CDR3 has 14 residues. CDR3 residues: CASSGQGGQETQYF. Filled out from reference TRBV7-9 and TRBJ2-5, the complete variable domain reads DTGVSQNPRHKITKRGQNVTFRCDPISEHNRLYWYRQTLGQGPEFLTYFQNEAQLEKSRLLSDRFSAERPKGSFSTLEIQRTEQGDSAMYLCASSGQGGQETQYFGPGTRLLVL.

This sequence joins TRBV20-1 and TRBJ2-7; TCRdb indicates TRBD1, and absent DNA this call remains unverified. This CDR3 has 15 residues. Germline values: CDR1 DFQATT, CDR2 SNEGSKA (reference sequence). This chain's CDR3 is CSARFRNRLPYEQYF.

This sequence joins TRBV7-2 and TRBJ2-1; as DNA is missing, the TRBD1 call by TCRdb cannot be tested. The CDR3 has 15 amino acids. Germline CDR1 and CDR2: SGHTA and FQGNSA. The CDR3 spells CASSSHGQGGNEQFF. The full variable domain, with the rest looked up from reference TRBV7-2 and TRBJ2-1, is GAGVSQSPSNKVTEKGKDVELRCDPISGHTALYWYRQSLGQGLEFLIYFQGNSAPDKSGLPSDRFSAERTGGSVSTLTIQRTQQEDSAVYLCASSSHGQGGNEQFFGPGTRLTVL.

The CDR3 spells CATSRETGKYQETQYF. The chain employs TRBV15 and TRBJ2-5; checking the TCRdb D call of TRBD1 is not possible without DNA. Germline loops: CDR1 LNHNV, CDR2 YYDKDF (reference sequence). The CDR3 runs to 16 residues.

This chain joins TRBV20-1 and TRBJ2-1; TCRdb selects TRBD2, and the lack of DNA leaves this call unchecked. Germline V gene lookup returns CDR1 DFQATT and CDR2 SNEGSKA (reference sequence). The CDR3 length is 15 residues. The CDR3 loop reads CSAQAGVSSYNEQFF.

The chain has TRBV29-1 and TRBJ2-3; TCRdb proposes TRBD2, but this gene call is untestable without DNA. The germline V gene has CDR1 SQVTM and CDR2 ANQGSEA. This CDR3 is built from 15 residues. CDR3 sequence: CSVEVIIRGSDTQYF.